There are many counts of the clone carrying this T cell receptor (beta chain). The sample comes from a study of read filtering for tumor transcriptome and immune sequencing. About the research overall: Per sample, TCR-region reads ranged about 4 to 11 million by IR-seq, roughly 85 to 1273 by RNA-seq.

This library used about 360 ng RNA and molecular barcoded adaptors spanning alpha/delta and beta/gamma chains. One entry per CDR3 protein, called by TCRdb with MiXCR from the reads. Of 40,000 or so distinct CDR3 sequences in the sample, 11% to 15% are singletons; the top ten hold about 17%. This CDR3 is built from 15 residues. Unmatched junction bases numbered 7, after V lost 1 base and J lost 8 bases. Per the germline V gene, CDR1 is SGHAT and CDR2 is FQNNGV. The sequencing input was a population of CD138-negative cells sorted from bone marrow. The sequence came from a donor over 35 with multiple myeloma. This chain uses TRBV11-2 with TRBJ1-4; 7 positions match TRBD1. This chain's CDR3 is CASSLGDRDREKLFF. The CDR3 DNA sequence: TGTGCCAGCAGCTTAGGCGACAGGGATCGAGAAAAACTGTTTTTT.